This T cell receptor (beta chain) is from a study of identical twins. Germline assignment: CDR1 LGHDT and CDR2 YNNKEL (reference sequence). Trimming removed 2 bases at V and 5 bases at J, with 8 bases between. The CDR3 extends over 13 amino acids. Regarding the study as a whole: High-abundance cord blood beta clonotypes had fewer insertions; memory repertoires showed none.

A universal primer site came from template switching; cDNA carried unique molecular identifiers. MiXCR, applied by TCRdb to the 5' RACE reads, yields one record per CDR3 protein. The table has approximately 280,000 distinct CDR3 sequences, roughly 8.6% seen once. On this clonotype itself: Its antigen is undetermined.

These data are also associated with another study on yellow fever vaccine responses in identical twins.

The clonotype comes from a woman aged 18-30 years in good health. The V call is TRBV3-1, the J call TRBJ2-3; D may be TRBD2 (6 bases). Sequencing was done on a sample of memory (CD45RO+) T cells sorted from blood. The CDR3 here is CASSQSGVDTQYF. The CDR3 DNA is TGTGCCAGCAGCCAATCGGGAGTAGATACGCAGTATTTT.